The 16 T cell receptor beta chains below were found in one sample sequenced in a study of cytomegalovirus exposure and HLA in healthy donors. 60 Vbeta and 13 Jbeta primers were used in PCR. The protocol was immunoSEQ multiplex PCR, while the TCRdb copy is restricted to in-frame clones and leaves out a portion. The repertoire consists of 150,000 to 200,000 clones, with around 77% occurring once and the leading ten covering approximately 1.8%. Material for sequencing was PBMCs. These receptors were obtained from a woman between 25 and 40 years old in good health and CMV-seronegative.

V gene TRBV27 combines with J gene TRBJ2-2; 7 bases align to TRBD1. CDR3 length: 13 amino acids. V shed 4 bases and J 6 bases; nucleotides not matched to a gene: 2. Germline V gene lookup returns CDR1 MNHEY and CDR2 SMNVEV (reference sequence). The CDR3 spells CASSSRGSGELFF. In nucleotides, the CDR3 is TGTGCCAGCAGTTCCAGGGGGTCCGGGGAGCTGTTTTTT.

V and J are TRBV5-4 and TRBJ2-7, with 7 nucleotides matching TRBD1. V dropped 1 base and J dropped 4; count of bases not matched to a gene: 23. CDR1 SGHNT and CDR2 YYREEE come from the germline V gene (reference sequence). The CDR3 runs to 20 residues. Here the CDR3 reads CASSLSPTSGGQSILYEQYF. The CDR3 bases are TGTGCCAGCAGCTTGAGCCCCACCTCTGGGGGACAGAGCATCTTGTACGAGCAGTACTTC. Full variable domain (remainder filled in from reference TRBV5-4 and TRBJ2-7): ETGVTQSPTHLIKTRGQQVTLRCSSQSGHNTVSWYQQALGQGPQFIFQYYREEENGRGNFPPRFSGLQFPNYSSELNVNALELDDSALYLCASSLSPTSGGQSILYEQYFGPGTRLTVT.

The chain has TRBV6-5 and TRBJ2-5; no clear D. The germline gives CDR1 MNHEY, CDR2 SVGAGI. The V end lost 2 bases, the J end lost 4 bases, and 14 bases lay between the germline ends. CDR3 length: 15 residues. The CDR3 here is CASSYQASVAETQYF. CDR3 nucleotides: TGTGCCAGCAGTTACCAGGCCTCAGTGGCAGAGACCCAGTACTTC.

The chain links TRBV10-3 to TRBJ1-2; 7 bases map to TRBD1. The V gene end was trimmed by 3 bases and the J gene end by 2 bases; junction bases not matched to a gene: 9. The CDR3 sequence is 16 residues long. The V gene's germline CDR1 is ENHRY and CDR2 SYGVKD. CDR3 coding DNA: TGTGCCATCAGTGACCCCGTGACAGGGACGAACTATGGCTACACCTTC. Protein: CAISDPVTGTNYGYTF.

This clone was picked up a small number of times. The genes are TRBV25-1 and TRBJ2-3; tentatively, D is TRBD2 (7 bases). Germline loops: CDR1 MGHDK, CDR2 SYGVNS. Trimming stripped 1 base from V and 6 bases from J, with 14 bases between. The CDR3 is made up of 15 amino acids. The CDR3: CASSESQGRGDTQYF. CDR3 sequence (DNA): TGTGCCAGCAGTGAATCTCAGGGGAGGGGGGATACGCAGTATTTT.

V is TRBV6-6 and J is TRBJ2-5, with D tentatively TRBD2 (5 bases). The CDR3 consists of 14 residues. Per the germline V gene, CDR1 is MNHNY and CDR2 is SVGAGI (reference sequence). With 5 bases removed from V and 1 base from J, the gap between germline ends came to 11 bases. The CDR3: CASSLSTTQETQYF. CDR3 nucleotides: TGTGCCAGCAGTCTCTCGACTACCCAAGAGACCCAGTACTTC.

In its sample, this clone was seen a few times. The rearrangement links TRBV29-1 to TRBJ1-2; D possibly corresponds to TRBD1 (6 bases). The CDR3 is 14 residues long. The ends were cut back, 0 bases at V and 6 bases at J, with 14 bases in the middle. CDR1 and CDR2 (germline): SQVTM, ANQGSEA. The CDR3 DNA follows: TGCAGCGTTGAAGATCGGGGGGGCGGGGATGGCTACACCTTC. Amino acids: CSVEDRGGGDGYTF.

The chain links TRBV10-3 to TRBJ2-7; 8 bases fit TRBD2. CDR1 is ENHRY and CDR2 is SYGVKD in the germline V gene. The CDR3 has 13 amino acids. V dropped 5 bases and J dropped 5; count of bases not matched to a gene: 5. Here the CDR3 reads CAISSGSANEQYF. The CDR3 bases are TGTGCCATCAGTAGCGGGAGCGCCAACGAGCAGTACTTC.

The chain recombines TRBV4-2 with TRBJ2-7; the match to TRBD2 covers 8 bases. The junction had 4 bases not matched to a gene; V was cut back by 1 base and J by 5 bases. CDR1 is LGHNA and CDR2 is YNFKEQ in the germline V gene. This CDR3 contains 14 residues. CDR3 in amino acids: CASSQGLARHEQYF. In nucleotides, the CDR3 is TGTGCCAGCAGCCAAGGACTAGCGAGGCACGAGCAGTACTTC.

This clone was seen a handful of times. The rearrangement uses TRBV9 and TRBJ2-5; 8 bases align to TRBD2. Germline CDR1 is SGDLS and CDR2 is YYNGEE. V was clipped by 0 bases and J by 1 base; unmatched bases: 8. CDR3 length equals 17 residues. CDR3 nucleotide sequence: TGTGCCAGCAGCGTAGCGGGACTAGAAACACTCCAAGAGACCCAGTACTTC. This codes for CASSVAGLETLQETQYF. Looking up the rest from reference TRBV9 and TRBJ2-5 gives the full variable domain: DSGVTQTPKHLITATGQRVTLRCSPRSGDLSVYWYQQSLDQGLQFLIQYYNGEERAKGNILERFSAQQFPDLHSELNLSSLELGDSALYFCASSVAGLETLQETQYFGPGTRLLVL.

J is TRBJ1-1 and V is TRBV14, with D perhaps matching TRBD1 (5 bases). This CDR3 contains 13 residues. Trimming cost V 2 bases and J 6 bases, with 10 bases left between them. Looked up from germline, CDR1 is SGHDN and CDR2 is FVKESK. DNA for the CDR3: TGTGCCAGCAGCCAATACAGGATCGCTGAAGCTTTCTTT. Residues: CASSQYRIAEAFF. Full variable domain (missing parts from reference TRBV14 and TRBJ1-1): EAGVTQFPSHSVIEKGQTVTLRCDPISGHDNLYWYRRVMGKEIKFLLHFVKESKQDESGMPNNRFLAERTGGTYSTLKVQPAELEDSGVYFCASSQYRIAEAFFGQGTRLTVV.

This sequence joins TRBV5-8 and TRBJ2-7, with TRBD1 matching 7 bases. Germline V gene sequence: CDR1 SGHTS, CDR2 YDEGEE. The junction had 1 base not matched to a gene; V was cut back by 2 bases and J by 2 bases. This CDR3 region has 13 residues. The CDR3 nucleotides are TGTGCCAGCAGCTTCACAGGGGCCTACGAGCAGTACTTC. It yields the protein CASSFTGAYEQYF.

The chain recombines TRBV15 with TRBJ2-7; D may be TRBD2 (6 bases). The germline V gene has CDR1 LNHNV and CDR2 YYDKDF (reference sequence). This CDR3 has 15 amino acids. Deletions cut 0 bases from V and 7 bases from J, with 16 bases between. The CDR3 reads CATSRELRGAGEQYF. The CDR3, as DNA: TGTGCCACCAGCAGAGAGTTGCGAGGGGCGGGAGAGCAGTACTTC. The full variable domain, in which reference TRBV15 and TRBJ2-7 provide the parts outside the CDR3, is DAMVIQNPRYQVTQFGKPVTLSCSQTLNHNVMYWYQQKSSQAPKLLFHYYDKDFNNEADTPDNFQSRRPNTSFCFLDIRSPGLGDTAMYLCATSRELRGAGEQYFGPGTRLTVT.

The chain employs TRBV11-3 and TRBJ2-1, with D possibly matching TRBD2 (6 bases). Per germline, CDR1 SGHNT and CDR2 YENEEA. Trimming pared 5 bases from V and 4 bases from J, leaving 15 bases between. This CDR3 is built from 15 residues. CDR3 DNA sequence: TGTGCCAGCAGCCCCCGGGGGAGCGAATACAATGAGCAGTTCTTC. It is translated as CASSPRGSEYNEQFF.

CDR3 sequence (DNA): TGCGCCAGCAGCTTGGGGACAGGGGAGGGAGATACGCAGTATTTT. Protein: CASSLGTGEGDTQYF. This chain uses TRBV5-1 with TRBJ2-3, with TRBD1 matching 9 bases. Germline loops: CDR1 SGHRS, CDR2 YFSETQ. V lost 0 bases, J lost 5 bases, and 4 bases stayed unmatched. The CDR3 loop spans 15 amino acids.

This clone was seen more than once but under ten times. The chain combines TRBV5-5 with TRBJ2-1; 10 bases align to TRBD2. This CDR3 spans 16 amino acids. After removal of 3 bases from V and 1 base from J, the junction contained 4 bases not matched to a gene. Germline loops: CDR1 SGHKS, CDR2 YYEKEE (reference sequence). The CDR3 here is CASSSGLAESYNEQFF. CDR3 sequence (DNA): TGTGCCAGCAGCTCCGGACTAGCGGAATCCTACAATGAGCAGTTCTTC. Using reference TRBV5-5 and TRBJ2-1 for the parts outside the CDR3, the full variable domain is DAGVTQSPTHLIKTRGQQVTLRCSPISGHKSVSWYQQVLGQGPQFIFQYYEKEERGRGNFPDRFSARQFPNYSSELNVNALLLGDSALYLCASSSGLAESYNEQFFGPGTRLTVL.